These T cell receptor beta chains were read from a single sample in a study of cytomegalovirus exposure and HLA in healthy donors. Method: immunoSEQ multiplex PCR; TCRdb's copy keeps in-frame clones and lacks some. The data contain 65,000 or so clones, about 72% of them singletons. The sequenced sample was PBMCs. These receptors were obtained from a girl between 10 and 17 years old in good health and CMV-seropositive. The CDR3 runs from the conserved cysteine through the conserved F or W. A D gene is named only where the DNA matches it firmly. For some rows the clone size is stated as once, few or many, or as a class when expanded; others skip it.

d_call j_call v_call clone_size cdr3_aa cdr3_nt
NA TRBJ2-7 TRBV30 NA CAHSLSYEQYF TGTGCCCATTCCCTCTCCTACGAGCAGTACTTC
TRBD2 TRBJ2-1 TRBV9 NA CASSPRRGSGANEQFF TGTGCCAGCAGCCCCCGGAGGGGTAGCGGGGCCAATGAGCAGTTCTTC
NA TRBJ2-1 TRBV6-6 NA CASSYLQGRSNEQFF TGTGCCAGCAGTTACTTACAGGGAAGGAGCAATGAGCAGTTCTTC
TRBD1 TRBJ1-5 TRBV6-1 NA CASSGQGSHQPQHF TGTGCCAGCAGCGGACAGGGTAGCCATCAGCCCCAGCATTTT
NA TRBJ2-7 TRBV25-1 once CASIGVGSHEQYF TGTGCCAGCATCGGGGTGGGGTCCCACGAGCAGTACTTC
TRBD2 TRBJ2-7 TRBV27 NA CASSGPQLAGSEQYF TGTGCCAGCAGTGGCCCCCAGCTAGCGGGTAGCGAGCAGTACTTC
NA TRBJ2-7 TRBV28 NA CASSSNTVSEQYF TGCGCCAGCAGTTCCAACACAGTGTCCGAGCAGTACTTC
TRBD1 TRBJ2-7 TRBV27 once CASRTGGYEQYF TGTGCCAGTCGGACAGGGGGTTACGAGCAGTACTTC
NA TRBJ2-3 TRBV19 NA CASSILAATDTQYF TGTGCCAGTAGTATCCTAGCAGCTACAGATACGCAGTATTTT
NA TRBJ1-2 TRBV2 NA CVALTFRTGKYGYTF TGTGTGGCGCTAACTTTTAGAACGGGAAAGTATGGCTACACCTTC
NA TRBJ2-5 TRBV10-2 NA CASSEADRRILTAQYF TGCGCCAGCAGTGAGGCGGACAGACGAATTCTTACGGCCCAGTACTTC
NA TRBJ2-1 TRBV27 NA CASRPTASSYNEQFF TGTGCCAGCCGTCCCACTGCGAGCTCCTACAATGAGCAGTTCTTC
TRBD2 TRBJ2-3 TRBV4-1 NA CASSQVAGSTDTQYF TGCGCCAGCAGCCAAGTAGCGGGTAGCACAGATACGCAGTATTTT
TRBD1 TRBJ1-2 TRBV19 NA CASAPDRDYGYTF TGTGCCAGTGCCCCAGACAGGGACTATGGCTACACCTTC
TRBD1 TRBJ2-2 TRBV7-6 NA CASSPKVGIGGGTGELFF TGTGCCAGCAGCCCAAAAGTTGGGATAGGGGGCGGAACCGGGGAGCTGTTTTTT
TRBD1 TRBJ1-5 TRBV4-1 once CASSQDFGRQGGFNQPQHF TGCGCCAGCAGCCAAGATTTTGGGCGACAGGGGGGCTTTAATCAGCCCCAGCATTTT
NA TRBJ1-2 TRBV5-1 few CASSTSTGVYGYTF TGCGCCAGCAGCACCTCGACAGGAGTCTATGGCTACACCTTC
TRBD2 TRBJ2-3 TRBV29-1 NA CSVVASGGLTDTQYF TGCAGCGTTGTGGCTAGCGGGGGCCTCACAGATACGCAGTATTTT
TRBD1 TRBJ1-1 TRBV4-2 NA CASSQDPLQGTKGHTGVTEAFF TGTGCCAGCAGCCAAGATCCTCTTCAAGGCACTAAGGGCCATACAGGGGTCACTGAAGCTTTCTTT
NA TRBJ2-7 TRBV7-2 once CASSFQGPYEQYF TGTGCCAGCAGCTTCCAGGGTCCCTACGAGCAGTACTTC
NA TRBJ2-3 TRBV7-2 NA CASSLATAADTQYF TGTGCCAGCAGCTTAGCCACAGCGGCAGATACGCAGTATTTT
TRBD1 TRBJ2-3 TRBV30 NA CAGTRDRNTDTQYF TGTGCCGGAACCCGGGACAGAAACACAGATACGCAGTATTTT
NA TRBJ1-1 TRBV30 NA CAWSLLGGGAFF TGTGCCTGGAGTCTTCTCGGGGGGGGAGCTTTCTTT
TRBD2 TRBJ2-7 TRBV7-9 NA CASSPREGRYEQYF TGTGCCAGCAGCCCCAGGGAGGGTCGATACGAGCAGTACTTC